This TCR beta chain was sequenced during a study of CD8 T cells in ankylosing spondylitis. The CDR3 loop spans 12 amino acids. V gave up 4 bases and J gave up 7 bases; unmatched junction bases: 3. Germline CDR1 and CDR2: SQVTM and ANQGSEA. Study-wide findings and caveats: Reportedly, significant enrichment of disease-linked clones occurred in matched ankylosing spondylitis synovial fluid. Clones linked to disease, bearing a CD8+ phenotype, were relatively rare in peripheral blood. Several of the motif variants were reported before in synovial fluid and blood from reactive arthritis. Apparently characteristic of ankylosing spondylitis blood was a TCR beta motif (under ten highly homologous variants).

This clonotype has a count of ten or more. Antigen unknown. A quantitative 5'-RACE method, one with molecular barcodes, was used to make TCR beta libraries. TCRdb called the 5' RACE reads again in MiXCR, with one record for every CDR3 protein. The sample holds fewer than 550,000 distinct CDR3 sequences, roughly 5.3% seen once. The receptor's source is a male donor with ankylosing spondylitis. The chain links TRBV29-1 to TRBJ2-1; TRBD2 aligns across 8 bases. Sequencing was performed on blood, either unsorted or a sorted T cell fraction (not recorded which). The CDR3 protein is CSVGTSPNEQFF. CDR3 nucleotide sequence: TGCAGCGTTGGGACTAGCCCGAATGAGCAGTTCTTC.